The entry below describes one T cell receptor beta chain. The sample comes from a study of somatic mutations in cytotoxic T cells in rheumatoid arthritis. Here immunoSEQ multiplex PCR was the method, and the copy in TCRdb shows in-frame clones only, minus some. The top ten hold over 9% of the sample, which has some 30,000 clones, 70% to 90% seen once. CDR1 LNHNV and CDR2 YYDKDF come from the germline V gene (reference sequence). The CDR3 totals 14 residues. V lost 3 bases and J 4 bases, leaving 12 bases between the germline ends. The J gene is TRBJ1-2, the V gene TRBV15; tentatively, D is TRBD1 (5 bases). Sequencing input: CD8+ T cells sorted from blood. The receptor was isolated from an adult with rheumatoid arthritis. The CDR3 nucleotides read TGTGCCACCAGCAGCGGAAGGGGCTCCTATGGCTACACCTTC. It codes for CATSSGRGSYGYTF. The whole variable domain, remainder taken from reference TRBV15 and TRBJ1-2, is DAMVIQNPRYQVTQFGKPVTLSCSQTLNHNVMYWYQQKSSQAPKLLFHYYDKDFNNEADTPDNFQSRRPNTSFCFLDIRSPGLGDTAMYLCATSSGRGSYGYTFGSGTRLTVV.